Reported below is one TCR beta chain. The antigen it binds to is not known. Within one base of it there is no much larger clone, and no base qualities were kept. The immunoSEQ Assay, a bias-controlled multiplex PCR, was used to amplify TCRbeta CDR3 regions from genomic DNA. Turning to the authors' computational methods: Nucleated cell counts per sample were estimated from amplification of reference gene primers within the assay. Sequence reads were collapsed and filtered to measure the absolute abundance of every unique TCRbeta CDR3 rearrangement. For each sample, productive Simpson clonality was calculated as the square root of Simpson's diversity index across productive rearrangements. TCRdb re-hosts the immuneACCESS table, in-frame sequences only. Its copies lack some clones; in the studies checked, an unresolved V gene accounts for under half of them, and the cause for the rest is not known. The V and J calls and clone size come from that table; D and trimming were worked out from the DNA. The sample profile shows about 60,000 clones; 70% to 90% of them were found once. Around 16% of the sample lies in the top ten.

This sample stems from a study of blood T cell repertoires in COVID-19 (dated by TCRdb to the early 2020s). Context from the whole study: Samples from collaborators originated in the United States, Italy and Spain and spanned both the acute and convalescent phases of COVID-19. The repertoires were released in a freely available public database intended as a resource for research on the immune response to SARS-CoV-2. The dataset comprised deeply sampled blood TCRbeta repertoires from subjects exposed to, actively infected with, or recovered from COVID-19. The sample metadata nearly always contained a de-identified subject ID, COVID-19 status, age in years and sex. Samples came from the ongoing ImmuneRACE study (first 160 participants) plus 1,254 subjects from 6 global collaborators. Where available, HLA class I and class II types were taken from metadata supplied by the sample provider and were not determined by assay-based typing. The material from the prospective study consisted of cDNA or gDNA derived from T cells, B-cell-depleted T cells, or PBMCs. Study-level results and caveats: The quantity of clinical and demographic metadata differed by source and by participant and was supplied without curation.

Reading the germline V gene gives CDR1 MNHEY and CDR2 SVGEGT. A distance of 5 bases separates the germline ends of V and J, which lose 0 bases and 2 bases respectively. Spanning cysteine to phenylalanine, the CDR3 consists of 13 amino acids. Solely the CDR3 DNA is kept, with 39 bases framed from the first base. The collaborating institutions used their own protocols to collect whole blood in K2EDTA tubes. For TCRbeta analysis, collaborator samples were shipped as frozen whole blood, as isolated PBMCs, or as DNA extracted from either sample type. The specimen sequenced was peripheral blood. The chain couples TRBV6-2 or TRBV6-3 to TRBJ2-7; the D gene is perhaps TRBD2, from 5 matching bases. The receptor comes from a human donor in a cohort sampled during active COVID-19. The CDR3 protein is CASSYSRAYEQYF. The nucleotide sequence is given as TGTGCCAGCAGTTACTCGAGGGCCTACGAGCAGTACTTC.